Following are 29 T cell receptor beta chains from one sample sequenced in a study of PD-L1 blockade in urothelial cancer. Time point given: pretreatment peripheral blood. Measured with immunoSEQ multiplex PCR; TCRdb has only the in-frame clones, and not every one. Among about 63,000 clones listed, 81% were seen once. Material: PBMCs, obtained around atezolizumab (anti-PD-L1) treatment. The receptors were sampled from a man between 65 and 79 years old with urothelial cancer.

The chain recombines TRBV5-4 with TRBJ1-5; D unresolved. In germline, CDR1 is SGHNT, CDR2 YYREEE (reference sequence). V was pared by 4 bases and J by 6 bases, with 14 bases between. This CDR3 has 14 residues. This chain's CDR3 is CASSLGGPGQPQHF. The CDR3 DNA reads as TGTGCCAGCAGCCTTGGAGGTCCCGGTCAGCCCCAGCATTTT.

The CDR3 protein is CASSVGTENEKLFF. CDR3 bases: TGTGCCAGCAGTGTAGGGACAGAAAATGAAAAACTGTTTTTT. The V and J genes are TRBV6-1 and TRBJ1-4; 7 bases map to TRBD1. V trimming: 4 bases; J trimming: 5 bases; junction bases outside the gene matches: 4. This CDR3 has 14 residues. Germline V gene lookup returns CDR1 MNHNS and CDR2 SASEGT.

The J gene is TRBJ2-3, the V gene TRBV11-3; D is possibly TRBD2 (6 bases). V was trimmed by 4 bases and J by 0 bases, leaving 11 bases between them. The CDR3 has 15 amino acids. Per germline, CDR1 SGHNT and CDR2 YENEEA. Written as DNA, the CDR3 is TGTGCCAGCAGCTGGAGCGGGCATAGCACAGATACGCAGTATTTT. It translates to CASSWSGHSTDTQYF.

The CDR3 here is CASNSRQGAGANVLTF. In DNA form, the CDR3 reads TGTGCCAGCAATTCTCGCCAGGGTGCTGGGGCCAACGTCCTGACTTTC. The rearrangement uses TRBV5-4 and TRBJ2-6; D perhaps matches TRBD1 (5 bases). Germline CDR1 SGHNT, CDR2 YYREEE (reference sequence). CDR3 size: 16 residues. V lost 6 bases and J lost 2, with 15 bases in between.

CDR3: CSVGQGHNEQFF. The CDR3 DNA reads as TGCAGCGTCGGACAGGGACACAATGAGCAGTTCTTC. The V gene is TRBV29-1, the J gene TRBJ2-1, with 8 bases that match TRBD1. The J segment lost 5 bases and the V segment lost 6 bases, leaving 3 bases of the junction unmatched. Germline CDR1 is SQVTM and CDR2 is ANQGSEA. The CDR3 length is 12 residues.

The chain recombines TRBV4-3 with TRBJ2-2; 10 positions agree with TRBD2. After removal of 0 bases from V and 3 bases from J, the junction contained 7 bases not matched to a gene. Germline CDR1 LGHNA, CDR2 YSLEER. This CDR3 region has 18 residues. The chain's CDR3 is CASSQDSSGSADTGELFF. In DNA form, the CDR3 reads TGCGCCAGCAGCCAAGATTCTAGCGGGAGTGCGGACACCGGGGAGCTGTTTTTT.

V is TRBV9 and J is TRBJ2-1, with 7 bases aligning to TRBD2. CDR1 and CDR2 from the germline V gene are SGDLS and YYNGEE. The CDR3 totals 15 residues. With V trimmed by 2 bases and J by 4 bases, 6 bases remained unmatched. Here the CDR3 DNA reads TGTGCCAGCAGCGTCCGGGGGGAGTCTTACAATGAGCAGTTCTTC. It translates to CASSVRGESYNEQFF.

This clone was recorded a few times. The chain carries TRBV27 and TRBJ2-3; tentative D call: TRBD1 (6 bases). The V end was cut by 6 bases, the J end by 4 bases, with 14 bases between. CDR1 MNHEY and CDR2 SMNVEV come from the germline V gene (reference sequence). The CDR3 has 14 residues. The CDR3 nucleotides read TGTGCCAGCAGCGTCCAGGGGTTCGCAGATACGCAGTATTTT. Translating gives CASSVQGFADTQYF.

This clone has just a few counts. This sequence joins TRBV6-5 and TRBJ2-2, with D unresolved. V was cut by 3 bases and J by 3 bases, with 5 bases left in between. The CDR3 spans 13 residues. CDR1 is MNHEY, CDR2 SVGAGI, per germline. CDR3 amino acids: CASSYQDTGELFF. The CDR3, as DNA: TGTGCCAGCAGTTATCAGGACACCGGGGAGCTGTTTTTT.

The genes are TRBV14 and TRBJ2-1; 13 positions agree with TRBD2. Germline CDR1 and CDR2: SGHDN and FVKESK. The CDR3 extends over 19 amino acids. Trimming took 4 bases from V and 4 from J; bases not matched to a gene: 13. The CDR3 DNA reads TGTGCCAGCAGCCTATTCCCGGGACTAGCGGGGTCAAGTTACAATGAGCAGTTCTTC. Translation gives CASSLFPGLAGSSYNEQFF.

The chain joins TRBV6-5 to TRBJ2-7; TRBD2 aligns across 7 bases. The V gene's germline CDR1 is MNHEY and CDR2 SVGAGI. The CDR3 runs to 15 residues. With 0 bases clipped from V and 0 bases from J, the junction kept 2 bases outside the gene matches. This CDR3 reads CASSYSRGSSYEQYF. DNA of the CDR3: TGTGCCAGCAGTTACTCGCGGGGGAGCTCCTACGAGCAGTACTTC.

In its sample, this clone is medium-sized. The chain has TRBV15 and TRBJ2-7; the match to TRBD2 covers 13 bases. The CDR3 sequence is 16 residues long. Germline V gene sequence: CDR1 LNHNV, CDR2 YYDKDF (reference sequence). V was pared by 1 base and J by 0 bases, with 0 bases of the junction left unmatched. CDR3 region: CATSRGTSGGSYEQYF. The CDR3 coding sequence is TGTGCCACCAGCAGAGGGACTAGCGGGGGCTCCTACGAGCAGTACTTC.

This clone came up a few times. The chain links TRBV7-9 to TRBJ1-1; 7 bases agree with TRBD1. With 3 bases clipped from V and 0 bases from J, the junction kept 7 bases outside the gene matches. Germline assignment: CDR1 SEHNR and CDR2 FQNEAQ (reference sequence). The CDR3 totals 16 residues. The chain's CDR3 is CASSLTGSRMNTEAFF. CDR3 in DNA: TGTGCCAGCAGCTTGACAGGGAGTAGGATGAACACTGAAGCTTTCTTT.

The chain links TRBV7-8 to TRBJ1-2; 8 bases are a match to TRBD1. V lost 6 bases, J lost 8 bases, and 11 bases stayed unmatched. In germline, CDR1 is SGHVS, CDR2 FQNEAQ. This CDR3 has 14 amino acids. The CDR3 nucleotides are TGTGCCAGCAGTAGCGAGACAGGGGCCTCCGGCTACACCTTC. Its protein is CASSSETGASGYTF.

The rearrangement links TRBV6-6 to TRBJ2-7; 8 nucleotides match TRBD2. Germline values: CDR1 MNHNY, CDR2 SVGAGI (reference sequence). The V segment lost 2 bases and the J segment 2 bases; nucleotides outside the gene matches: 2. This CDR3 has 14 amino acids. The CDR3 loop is CASSYGAGAYEQYF. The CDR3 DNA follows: TGTGCCAGCAGTTACGGAGCGGGAGCCTACGAGCAGTACTTC.

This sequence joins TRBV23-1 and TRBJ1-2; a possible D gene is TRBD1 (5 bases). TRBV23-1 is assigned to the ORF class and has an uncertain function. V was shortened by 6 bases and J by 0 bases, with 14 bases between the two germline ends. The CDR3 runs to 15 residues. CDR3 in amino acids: CASRPTAPTNYGYTF. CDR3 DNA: TGCGCCAGCAGGCCGACAGCACCTACTAACTATGGCTACACCTTC.

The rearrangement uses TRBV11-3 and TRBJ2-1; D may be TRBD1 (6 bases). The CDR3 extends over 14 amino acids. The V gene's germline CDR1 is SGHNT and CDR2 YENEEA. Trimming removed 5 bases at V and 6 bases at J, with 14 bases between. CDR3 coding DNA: TGTGCCAGCAGCCTGGGACAAGGGGGCAATGAGCAGTTCTTC. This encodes CASSLGQGGNEQFF.

This chain's CDR3 is CASSTDRGDTEAFF. The CDR3 DNA follows: TGCGCCAGCAGCACCGACAGGGGGGACACTGAAGCTTTCTTT. The chain has TRBV5-1 and TRBJ1-1; 9 bases map to TRBD1. The CDR3 is made up of 14 amino acids. V lost 4 bases to trimming and J lost 3 bases; unmatched junction nucleotides: 4. Germline V gene sequence: CDR1 SGHRS, CDR2 YFSETQ.

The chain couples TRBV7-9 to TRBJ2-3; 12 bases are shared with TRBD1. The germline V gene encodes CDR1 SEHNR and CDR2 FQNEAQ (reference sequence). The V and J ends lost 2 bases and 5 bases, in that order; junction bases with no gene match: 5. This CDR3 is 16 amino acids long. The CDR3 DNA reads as TGTGCCAGCAGCTTATCGGGACAGGGGGCAAGAGATACGCAGTATTTT. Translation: CASSLSGQGARDTQYF.

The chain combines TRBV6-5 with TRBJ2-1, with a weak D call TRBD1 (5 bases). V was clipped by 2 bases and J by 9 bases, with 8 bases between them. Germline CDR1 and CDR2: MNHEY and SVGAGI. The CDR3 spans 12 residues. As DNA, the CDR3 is TGTGCCAGCAGTTACAAGGGGATTGAGCAGTTCTTC. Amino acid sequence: CASSYKGIEQFF.

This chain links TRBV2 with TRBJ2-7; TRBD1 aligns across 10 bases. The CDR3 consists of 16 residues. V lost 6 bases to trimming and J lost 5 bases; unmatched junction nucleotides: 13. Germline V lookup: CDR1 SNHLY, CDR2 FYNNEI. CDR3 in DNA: TGTGCCAGCAGCCTCGCGGGGACAGGGGTGTTCCACGAGCAGTACTTC. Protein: CASSLAGTGVFHEQYF. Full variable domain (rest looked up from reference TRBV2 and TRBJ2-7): EPEVTQTPSHQVTQMGQEVILRCVPISNHLYFYWYRQILGQKVEFLVSFYNNEISEKSEIFDDQFSVERPDGSNFTLKIRSTKLEDSAMYFCASSLAGTGVFHEQYFGPGTRLTVT.

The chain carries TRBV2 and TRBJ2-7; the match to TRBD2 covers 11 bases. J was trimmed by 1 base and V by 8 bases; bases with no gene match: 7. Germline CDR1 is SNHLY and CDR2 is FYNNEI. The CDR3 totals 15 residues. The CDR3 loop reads CASSPGTSGSYEQYF. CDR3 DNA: TGTGCCAGCTCACCCGGGACTAGCGGATCCTACGAGCAGTACTTC.

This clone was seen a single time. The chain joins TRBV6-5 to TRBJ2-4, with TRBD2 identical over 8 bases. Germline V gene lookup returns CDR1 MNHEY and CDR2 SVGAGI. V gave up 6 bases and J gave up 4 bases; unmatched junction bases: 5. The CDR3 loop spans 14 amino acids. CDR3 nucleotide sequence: TGTGCCAGCAGCCGGGGGGGAGGGAAAAACATTCAGTACTTC. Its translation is CASSRGGGKNIQYF.

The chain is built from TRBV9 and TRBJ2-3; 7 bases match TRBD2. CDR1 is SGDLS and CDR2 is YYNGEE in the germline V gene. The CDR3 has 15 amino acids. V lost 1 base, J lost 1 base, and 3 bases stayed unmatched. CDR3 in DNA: TGTGCCAGCAGCGTAACAACTAGCGGCACAGATACGCAGTATTTT. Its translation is CASSVTTSGTDTQYF.

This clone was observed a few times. CDR3 protein: CASSYPAANTGELFF. The CDR3 nucleotides read TGCGCCAGCAGTTATCCAGCGGCGAACACCGGGGAGCTGTTTTTT. The rearrangement joins TRBV10-1 to TRBJ2-2; D perhaps matches TRBD2 (5 bases). Germline V CDR1 and CDR2: WNHNN, SYGVQD (reference sequence). The CDR3 is 15 residues long. V gave up 5 bases and J gave up 0 bases, with 10 bases separating them.

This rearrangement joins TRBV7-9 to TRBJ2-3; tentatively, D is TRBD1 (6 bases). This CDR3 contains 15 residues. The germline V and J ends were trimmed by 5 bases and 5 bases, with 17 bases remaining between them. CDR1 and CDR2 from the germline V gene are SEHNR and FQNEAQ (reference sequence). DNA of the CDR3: TGTGCCAGCAGCATCACAGGGCGGGTGGGAGATACGCAGTATTTT. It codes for CASSITGRVGDTQYF.

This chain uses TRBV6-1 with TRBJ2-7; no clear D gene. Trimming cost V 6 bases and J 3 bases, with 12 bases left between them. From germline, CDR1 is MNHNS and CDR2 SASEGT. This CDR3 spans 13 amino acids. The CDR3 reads CASSQTRLYEQYF. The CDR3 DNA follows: TGTGCCAGCAGCCAGACACGTCTCTACGAGCAGTACTTC.

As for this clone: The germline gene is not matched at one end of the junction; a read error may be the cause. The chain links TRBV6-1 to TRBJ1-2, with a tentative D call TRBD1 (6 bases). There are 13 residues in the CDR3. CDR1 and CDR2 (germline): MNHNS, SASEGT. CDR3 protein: CASSEEQGLSMKF. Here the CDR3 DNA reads TGTGCCAGCAGTGAAGAACAGGGTTTATCGATGAAGTTC.

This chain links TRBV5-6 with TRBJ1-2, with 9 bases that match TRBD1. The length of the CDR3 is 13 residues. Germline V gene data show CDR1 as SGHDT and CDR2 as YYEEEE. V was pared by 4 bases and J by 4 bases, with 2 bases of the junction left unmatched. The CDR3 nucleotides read TGTGCCAGCAGCCCGGGACAGGGCTATGGCTACACCTTC. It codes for CASSPGQGYGYTF.